What follows describes a single T cell receptor beta chain. V dropped 0 bases and J dropped 10 bases, with 14 bases sitting between them. Germline values: CDR1 SGHDT, CDR2 YYEEEE. The CDR3 totals 14 residues. These data are taken from a study of patients and donors after allogeneic stem cell transplantation. MiXCR, run by TCRdb on the RT-PCR reads, gives a single entry per CDR3 protein. This sample carries approximately 29,000 distinct CDR3 sequences, 37% of them seen once, and the ten largest clones take less than 85%. Sequenced sample: blood, either unsorted or a sorted T cell fraction (not recorded which). This sequence was found in a human donor who was either an allogeneic HSCT recipient or a stem cell or donor lymphocyte infusion donor (not recorded which). It is not recorded whose cells these are; they may come from a transplant donor. This chain links TRBV5-6 with TRBJ1-5, with D maybe TRBD1 (6 bases). For the CDR3, the DNA is TGTGCCAGCAGCTTGGGAACAGGGCTAGGACCCCAGCATTTT. This codes for CASSLGTGLGPQHF.